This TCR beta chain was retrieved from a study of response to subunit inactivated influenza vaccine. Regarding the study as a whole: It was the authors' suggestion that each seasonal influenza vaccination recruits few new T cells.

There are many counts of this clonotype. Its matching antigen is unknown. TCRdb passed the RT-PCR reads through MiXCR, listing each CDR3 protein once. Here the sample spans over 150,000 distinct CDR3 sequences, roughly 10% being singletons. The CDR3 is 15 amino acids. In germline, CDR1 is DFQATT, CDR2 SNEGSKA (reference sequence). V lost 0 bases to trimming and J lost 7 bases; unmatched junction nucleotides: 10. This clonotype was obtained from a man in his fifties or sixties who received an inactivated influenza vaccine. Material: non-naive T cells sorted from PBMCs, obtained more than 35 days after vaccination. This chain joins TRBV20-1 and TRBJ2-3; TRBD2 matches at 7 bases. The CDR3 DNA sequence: TGCAGTGCTAGAGACGCTAGCGGTGGAATGAATACGCAGTATTTT. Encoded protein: CSARDASGGMNTQYF.